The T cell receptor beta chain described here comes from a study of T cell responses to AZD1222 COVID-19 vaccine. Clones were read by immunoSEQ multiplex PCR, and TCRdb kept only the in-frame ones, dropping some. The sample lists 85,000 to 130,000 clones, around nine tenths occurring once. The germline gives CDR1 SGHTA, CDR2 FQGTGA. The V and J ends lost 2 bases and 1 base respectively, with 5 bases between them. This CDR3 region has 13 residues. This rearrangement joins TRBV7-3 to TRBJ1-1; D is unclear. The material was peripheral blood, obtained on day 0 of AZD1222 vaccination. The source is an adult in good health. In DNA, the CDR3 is TGTGCCAGCAGCTTATCCGGGAACACTGAAGCTTTCTTT. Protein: CASSLSGNTEAFF.